Listed here is a single T cell receptor beta chain. This sample is part of a study of blood T cell repertoires in COVID-19. Across the whole study: Samples taken during acute and convalescent COVID-19 were collected in the United States, Italy and Spain.

The CDR3 sequence is 14 residues long. The V and J ends lost 4 bases and 9 bases, in that order; junction bases with no gene match: 9. Germline CDR1 and CDR2: SGDLS and YYNGEE. In the study's own analysis: It was from reference gene primer amplification that nucleated cell counts were estimated. Data came from immunoSEQ multiplex PCR; TCRdb stores just in-frame clones and leaves some out. V, J and clone size derive from that table, while D and trimming were established from the DNA sequence. The sample carries some 210,000 clones, roughly 80% recorded once. This sequence originates from a human donor in a cohort sampled during active COVID-19. The chain is built from TRBV9 and TRBJ2-1; 8 bases fit TRBD1. Material: peripheral blood. CDR3 DNA: TGTGCCAGCAGCTTTCCGTCACAGGGGGGTGAGCAGTTCTTC. Translated, it gives CASSFPSQGGEQFF.